This entry lists 27 T cell receptor beta chains sequenced from one sample in a study of human T cells and chemical hapten exposure. TCRdb reprocessed the RACE reads with MiXCR, giving one entry per CDR3 protein. The data contain about 350,000 distinct CDR3 sequences, about 6% of them singletons. Indicated time point: patch test 2, 6 weeks after DPC sensitization. Regarding treatment: therapeutic diphenylcyclopropenone sensitization with weekly scalp DPC. The material was whole blood, obtained in connection with sensitization to the hapten diphenylcyclopropenone (DPC). These receptors originate from a young woman with alopecia areata. Some clones in this sample may be carry-over from other donors' samples.

There are many counts of this clonotype. The chain links TRBV20-1 to TRBJ2-7; D is undetermined. Trimming shortened V by 4 bases and J by 7 bases, and 11 bases separated the two germline ends. This CDR3 has 11 amino acids. The germline CDR1 and CDR2 sequences are DFQATT and SNEGSKA (reference sequence). CDR3 sequence (DNA): TGCAGTGCTACTACCTTATTAGAGCAGTACTTC. It yields the protein CSATTLLEQYF.

The chain links TRBV3-1 to TRBJ2-7; unclear D gene. CDR1 LGHDT and CDR2 YNNKEL come from the germline V gene (reference sequence). The ends were cut back, 1 base at V and 6 bases at J, with 7 bases in the middle. There are 12 residues in the CDR3. The CDR3 nucleotides read TGTGCCAGCAGCCAAGCGCAGGTCGAGCAGTACTTC. Translated, it gives CASSQAQVEQYF.

In its sample, this clonotype was seen a few times. The rearrangement joins TRBV6-6 to TRBJ2-3, with D unresolved. The CDR3 runs 11 residues. The V gene lost 5 bases and the J gene lost 10 bases, with 10 bases spanning the gap. Germline assignment: CDR1 MNHNY and CDR2 SVGAGI (reference sequence). This CDR3 reads CASSTVGSQYF. The CDR3 region has the DNA TGTGCCAGCAGTACCGTCGGTTCGCAGTATTTT.

V and J are TRBV9 and TRBJ2-2, with D possibly matching TRBD2 (5 bases). With 0 bases removed from V and 3 bases from J, the gap between germline ends came to 21 bases. The CDR3 sequence is 19 residues long. The germline gives CDR1 SGDLS, CDR2 YYNGEE. In DNA, the CDR3 is TGTGCCAGCAGCGTAGAAGTAGGAGGAAACTTTAAACACACCGGGGAGCTGTTTTTT. It yields the protein CASSVEVGGNFKHTGELFF.

This clonotype was counted at least ten times. The genes are TRBV29-1 and TRBJ1-1; D ambiguous. The CDR3 spans 10 residues. V was pared by 4 bases and J by 10 bases, with 10 bases between. Germline V gene data show CDR1 as SQVTM and CDR2 as ANQGSEA. CDR3 sequence reads: CSVGENGAFF. DNA of the CDR3: TGCAGCGTTGGGGAAAATGGAGCTTTCTTT.

On this clonotype itself: A read error may be the cause here, since a much bigger clone is one base away. This chain links TRBV4-3 with TRBJ1-3, with D possibly being TRBD1 (6 bases). Germline loops: CDR1 LGHNA, CDR2 YSLEER. The CDR3 has 17 residues. The CDR3 DNA follows: TGCGCCAGCAGCCAAGTCTGGGGGCCGTACTCTGGAGACACCATATATTTT. Translated: CASSQVWGPYSGDTIYF.

The chain recombines TRBV27 with TRBJ2-7; D is unresolved. Trimming left V 5 bases short and J 6 bases short, with 17 bases between. Germline CDR1 reads MNHEY; CDR2 reads SMNVEV (reference sequence). The CDR3 is 14 residues long. The CDR3 region has the DNA TGTGCCAGCAGTCCCCCCCCCTTCACGGGCGAGCAGTACTTC. It translates to CASSPPPFTGEQYF.

This clonotype has only a few counts. The chain links TRBV3-1 to TRBJ2-7; D is unresolved. This CDR3 comprises 16 residues. V was shortened by 1 base and J by 3 bases, with 16 bases between the two germline ends. Looked up from germline, CDR1 is LGHDT and CDR2 is YNNKEL (reference sequence). CDR3 DNA: TGTGCCAGCAGCCAAGGGTCGTTGGAACAGATCTACGAGCAGTACTTC. Translating it yields CASSQGSLEQIYEQYF.

This clonotype has a count of ten or more. The chain joins TRBV6-5 to TRBJ1-2; 7 nucleotides line up with TRBD1. This CDR3 is built from 15 residues. Germline trimming cut 5 bases from V and 3 bases from J; bases unmatched to any gene: 9. CDR1 is MNHEY and CDR2 is SVGAGI in the germline V gene. CDR3 sequence (DNA): TGTGCCAGCAGTACAGGGGCGCGAGGATACTATGGCTACACCTTC. Protein product: CASSTGARGYYGYTF.

This clonotype came up a few times. The chain recombines TRBV3-1 with TRBJ1-3; D is unresolved. Looked up from germline, CDR1 is LGHDT and CDR2 is YNNKEL (reference sequence). CDR3 length equals 14 residues. Trimming stripped 1 base from V and 0 bases from J, with 4 bases between. CDR3 DNA: TGTGCCAGCAGCCAAGGACACTCTGGAAACACCATATATTTT. Translated: CASSQGHSGNTIYF.

The chain is built from TRBV7-2 and TRBJ2-3, with a tentative D call TRBD2 (6 bases). The CDR3 is 13 residues long. V was clipped by 5 bases and J by 7 bases, with 13 bases between them. CDR1 and CDR2 from the germline V gene are SGHTA and FQGNSA. CDR3 coding DNA: TGTGCCAGCAGCGGGGACTCTGGGTATACGCAGTATTTT. It specifies CASSGDSGYTQYF.

This clonotype was counted between two and nine times. J is TRBJ2-3 and V is TRBV12-3 or TRBV12-4; TRBD2 aligns across 7 bases. The CDR3 extends over 15 amino acids. J gave up 0 bases and V 1 base, and 1 base lay outside the gene matches. The CDR3 is CASSLGTSSTDTQYF. CDR3 coding DNA: TGTGCCAGCAGTTTAGGGACTAGTAGCACAGATACGCAGTATTTT.

At least ten counts were recorded for this clonotype. The chain employs TRBV6-5 and TRBJ1-1; D remains ambiguous. Trimming stripped 2 bases from V and 4 bases from J, with 14 bases between. CDR3 length: 15 amino acids. The germline CDR1 and CDR2 sequences are MNHEY and SVGAGI. The CDR3 region has the DNA TGTGCCAGCAGTTACGGAGCTTCCGGGATCACTGAAGCTTTCTTT. Translation gives CASSYGASGITEAFF.

This clonotype was counted at least ten times. The rearrangement links TRBV20-1 to TRBJ1-2; D unclear. The V gene lost 4 bases and the J gene lost 4 bases, with 10 bases spanning the gap. Germline loops: CDR1 DFQATT, CDR2 SNEGSKA (reference sequence). The CDR3 extends over 12 amino acids. CDR3 loop: CSAKGLLYGYTF. In nucleotides, the CDR3 is TGCAGTGCTAAAGGACTCCTCTATGGCTACACCTTC.

This clonotype was detected ten times or more. The rearrangement uses TRBV29-1 and TRBJ1-1; D is perhaps TRBD1 (5 bases). Germline-derived CDR1 and CDR2 are SQVTM and ANQGSEA. This CDR3 has 15 residues. V gave up 7 bases and J gave up 1 base, with 19 bases separating them. This chain's CDR3 is CSGAGIGAGNTEAFF. CDR3 DNA sequence: TGCAGCGGGGCAGGGATCGGAGCGGGGAACACTGAAGCTTTCTTT. The full variable domain, with the rest looked up from reference TRBV29-1 and TRBJ1-1, is SAVISQKPSRDICQRGTSLTIQCQVDSQVTMMFWYRQQPGQSLTLIATANQGSEATYESGFVIDKFPISRPNLTFSTLTVSNMSPEDSSIYLCSGAGIGAGNTEAFFGQGTRLTVV.

This clonotype was seen a handful of times. The gene calls are TRBV28 and TRBJ1-2; 9 nucleotides align to TRBD1. This CDR3 is 17 amino acids long. V lost 6 bases, J lost 4 bases, and 15 bases stayed unmatched. Germline V gene lookup returns CDR1 MDHEN and CDR2 SYDVKM. This chain's CDR3 is CASRDGTGPELLYGYTF. Written as DNA, the CDR3 is TGTGCCAGCAGGGACGGGACAGGGCCCGAACTCCTCTATGGCTACACCTTC.

This clonotype was detected many times. The chain uses TRBV12-3 or TRBV12-4 and TRBJ1-1, with 12 bases matching TRBD1. This CDR3 contains 16 residues. Germline trimming cut 6 bases from V and 0 bases from J; bases unmatched to any gene: 5. CDR3 in DNA: TGTGCCAGCAGCCCCGGGACAGGGGGCTTGAACACTGAAGCTTTCTTT. Protein: CASSPGTGGLNTEAFF.

This clonotype was seen ten or more times. The chain combines TRBV18 with TRBJ1-2, with 7 nucleotides matching TRBD1. Germline V gene lookup returns CDR1 KGHSH and CDR2 LQKENI. This CDR3 contains 12 residues. V shed 6 bases, J shed 8 bases, and the junction held 6 bases outside the gene matches. In DNA, the CDR3 is TGTGCCAGCTCCCAGGGGGAAGGAGGCTACACCTTC. Protein product: CASSQGEGGYTF.

The sample holds a few counts of this clonotype. The V call is TRBV6-2 or TRBV6-3, the J call TRBJ1-5; D is possibly TRBD1 (6 bases). The length of the CDR3 is 16 residues. In germline, CDR1 is MNHEY, CDR2 SVGEGT. V dropped 5 bases and J dropped 4 bases, with 18 bases sitting between them. CDR3 sequence reads: CASSHNWDITNQPQHF. CDR3 in DNA: TGTGCCAGCAGTCATAATTGGGACATTACGAATCAGCCCCAGCATTTT.

The chain carries TRBV4-3 and TRBJ2-5; D is perhaps TRBD2 (6 bases). The length of the CDR3 is 15 residues. V lost 3 bases, J lost 5 bases, and 16 bases lay in between. CDR1 LGHNA and CDR2 YSLEER come from the germline V gene. Written as DNA, the CDR3 is TGCGCCAGCAGCCAGGTGCTAGCGCCGGGGGAGACCCAGTACTTC. Translation gives CASSQVLAPGETQYF.

The CDR3 bases are TGTGCCAGCAGCCATCTACTAGAGAGGGGCAATGAGCAGTTCTTC. Residues: CASSHLLERGNEQFF. The gene calls are TRBV4-2 and TRBJ2-1; perhaps D is TRBD1 or TRBD2 (5 bases each). The ends were cut back, 3 bases at V and 6 bases at J, with 15 bases in the middle. Germline CDR1 and CDR2: LGHNA and YNFKEQ. This CDR3 is 15 amino acids long.

The V gene is TRBV27, the J gene TRBJ2-1, with 9 bases lining up with TRBD2. The CDR3 sequence is 16 residues long. V lost 3 bases to trimming and J lost 5 bases; unmatched junction nucleotides: 8. The V gene's germline CDR1 is MNHEY and CDR2 SMNVEV (reference sequence). DNA for the CDR3: TGTGCCAGCAGTTTTCCCCGGAGCGGGGGGAACAATGAGCAGTTCTTC. Translating it yields CASSFPRSGGNNEQFF.

This clonotype was detected many times. This sequence joins TRBV2 and TRBJ1-6, with no clear D. Germline assignment: CDR1 SNHLY and CDR2 FYNNEI. Deletions cut 2 bases from V and 10 bases from J, with 9 bases between. The CDR3 extends over 13 amino acids. CDR3 DNA sequence: TGTGCCAGCAGTGAACTCAGGTCCTCACCCCTCCACTTT. Its protein product is CASSELRSSPLHF.

This clonotype was recorded at least ten times. V and J are TRBV12-3 or TRBV12-4 and TRBJ2-3; no firm D call. The ends were cut back, 7 bases at V and 3 bases at J, with 5 bases in the middle. This CDR3 has 11 amino acids. The CDR3 loop is CASTLTDTQYF. CDR3 sequence (DNA): TGTGCCAGCACCTTGACAGATACGCAGTATTTT.

In its sample, this clonotype was seen many times. This chain uses TRBV5-4 with TRBJ1-3, with D hard to call. Trimming left V 1 base short and J 0 bases short, with 11 bases between. Germline V gene sequence: CDR1 SGHNT, CDR2 YYREEE (reference sequence). This CDR3 spans 16 amino acids. In DNA form, the CDR3 reads TGTGCCAGCAGCTTGCCTGCAGGCCGCTCTGGAAACACCATATATTTT. It translates to CASSLPAGRSGNTIYF.

The J gene is TRBJ1-4, the V gene TRBV28; no firm D call. The V gene lost 5 bases and the J gene lost 8 bases, with 9 bases spanning the gap. The CDR3 has 12 residues. CDR1 is MDHEN, CDR2 SYDVKM, per germline. Here the CDR3 reads CASSPLMEKLFF. The CDR3 bases are TGTGCCAGCAGTCCTCTCATGGAAAAACTGTTTTTT.

This clonotype was seen a few times. This chain joins TRBV27 and TRBJ1-6; 8 nucleotides agree with TRBD1. CDR1 MNHEY and CDR2 SMNVEV come from the germline V gene (reference sequence). The trim removed 1 base at V and 9 bases at J, leaving 5 bases unmatched. The CDR3 has 15 amino acids. CDR3: CASSLFGRGLSPLHF. DNA of the CDR3: TGTGCCAGCAGTTTATTTGGCAGGGGGCTTTCACCCCTCCACTTT.